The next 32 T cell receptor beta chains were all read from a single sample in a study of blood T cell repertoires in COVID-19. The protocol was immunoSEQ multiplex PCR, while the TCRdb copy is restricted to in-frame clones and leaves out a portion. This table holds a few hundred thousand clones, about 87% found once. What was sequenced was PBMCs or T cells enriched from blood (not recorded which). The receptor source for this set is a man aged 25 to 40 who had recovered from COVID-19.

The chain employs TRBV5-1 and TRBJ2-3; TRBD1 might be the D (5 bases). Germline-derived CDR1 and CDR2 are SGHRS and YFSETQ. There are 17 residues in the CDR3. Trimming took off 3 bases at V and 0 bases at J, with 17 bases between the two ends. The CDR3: CASSWTTGWASTDTQYF. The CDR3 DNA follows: TGCGCCAGCAGCTGGACAACCGGCTGGGCAAGCACAGATACGCAGTATTTT.

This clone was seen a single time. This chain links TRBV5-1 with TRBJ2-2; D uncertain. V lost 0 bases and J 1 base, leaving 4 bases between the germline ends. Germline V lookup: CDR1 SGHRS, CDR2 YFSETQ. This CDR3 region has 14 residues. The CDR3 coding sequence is TGCGCCAGCAGCTTGGCGCGGAACACCGGGGAGCTGTTTTTT. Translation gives CASSLARNTGELFF.

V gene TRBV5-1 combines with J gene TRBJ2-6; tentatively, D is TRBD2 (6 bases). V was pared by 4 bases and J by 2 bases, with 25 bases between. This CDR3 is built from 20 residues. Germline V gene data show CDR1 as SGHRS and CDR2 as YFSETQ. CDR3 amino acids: CASSGGGAGLRIPGANVLTF. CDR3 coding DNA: TGCGCCAGCAGCGGTGGAGGGGCGGGCCTCAGGATCCCTGGGGCCAACGTCCTGACTTTC.

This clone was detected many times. The CDR3 sequence: CASSLTGTGKAEAFF. CDR3 nucleotides: TGTGCCAGCAGCTTAACTGGGACAGGGAAGGCTGAAGCTTTCTTT. The chain combines TRBV7-3 with TRBJ1-1; 9 bases map to TRBD1. Germline V CDR1 and CDR2: SGHTA, FQGTGA. The CDR3 contains 15 residues. Trimming took 0 bases from V and 6 from J; bases not matched to a gene: 5.

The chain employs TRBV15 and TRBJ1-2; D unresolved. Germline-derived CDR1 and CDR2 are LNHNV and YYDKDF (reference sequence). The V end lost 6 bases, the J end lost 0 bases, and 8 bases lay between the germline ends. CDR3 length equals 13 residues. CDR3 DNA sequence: TGTGCCACCAGGGGCTTAGCTAACTATGGCTACACCTTC. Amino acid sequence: CATRGLANYGYTF.

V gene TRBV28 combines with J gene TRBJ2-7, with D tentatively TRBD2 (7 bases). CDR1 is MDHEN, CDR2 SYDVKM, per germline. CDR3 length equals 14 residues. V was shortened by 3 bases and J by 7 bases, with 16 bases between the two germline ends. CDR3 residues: CASSLGGGAWEQYF. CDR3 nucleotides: TGTGCCAGCAGTTTGGGAGGGGGGGCCTGGGAGCAGTACTTC. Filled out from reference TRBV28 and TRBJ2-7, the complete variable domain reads DVKVTQSSRYLVKRTGEKVFLECVQDMDHENMFWYRQDPGLGLRLIYFSYDVKMKEKGDIPEGYSVSREKKERFSLILESASTNQTSMYLCASSLGGGAWEQYFGPGTRLTVT.

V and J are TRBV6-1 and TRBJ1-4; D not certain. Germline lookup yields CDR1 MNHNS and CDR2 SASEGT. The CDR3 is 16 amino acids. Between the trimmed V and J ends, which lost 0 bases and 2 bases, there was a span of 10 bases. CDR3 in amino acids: CASSEARGGTNEKLFF. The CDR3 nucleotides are TGTGCCAGCAGTGAAGCGCGGGGAGGCACTAATGAAAAACTGTTTTTT.

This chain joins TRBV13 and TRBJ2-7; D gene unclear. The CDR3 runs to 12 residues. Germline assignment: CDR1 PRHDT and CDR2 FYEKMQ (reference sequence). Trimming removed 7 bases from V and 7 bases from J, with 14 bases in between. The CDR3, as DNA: TGTGCCAGCAACCAATTCGGTGAAGAGCAGTACTTC. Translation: CASNQFGEEQYF.

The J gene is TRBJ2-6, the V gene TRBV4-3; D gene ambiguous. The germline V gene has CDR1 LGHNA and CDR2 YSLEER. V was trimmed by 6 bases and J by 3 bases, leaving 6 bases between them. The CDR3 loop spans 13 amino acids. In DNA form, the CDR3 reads TGCGCCAGCAGTAGAGATGGGGCCAACGTCCTGACTTTC. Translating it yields CASSRDGANVLTF.

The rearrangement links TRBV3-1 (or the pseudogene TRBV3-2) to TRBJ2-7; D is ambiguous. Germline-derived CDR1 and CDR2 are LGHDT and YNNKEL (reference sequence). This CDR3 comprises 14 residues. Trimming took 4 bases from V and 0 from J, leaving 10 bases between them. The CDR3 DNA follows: TGTGCCAGCAGCCGTCTAAGGAGCTCCTACGAGCAGTACTTC. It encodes CASSRLRSSYEQYF.

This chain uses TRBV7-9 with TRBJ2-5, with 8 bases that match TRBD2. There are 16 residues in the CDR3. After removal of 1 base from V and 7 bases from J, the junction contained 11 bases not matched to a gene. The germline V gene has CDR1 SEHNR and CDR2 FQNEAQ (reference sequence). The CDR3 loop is CASSLGSGTPVGTQYF. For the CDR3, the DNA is TGTGCCAGCAGCTTAGGTAGCGGGACTCCCGTAGGGACCCAGTACTTC.

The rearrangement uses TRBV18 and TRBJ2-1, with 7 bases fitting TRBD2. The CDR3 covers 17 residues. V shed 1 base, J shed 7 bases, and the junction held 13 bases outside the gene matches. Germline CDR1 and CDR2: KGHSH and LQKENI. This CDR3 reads CASSPRFLADPRNEQFF. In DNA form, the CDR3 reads TGTGCCAGCTCACCACGTTTTCTAGCGGATCCAAGAAATGAGCAGTTCTTC.

CDR3 sequence (DNA): TGTGCCAGCAGCTTAGCCGGACTAGCCCACGAGCAGTACTTC. Residues: CASSLAGLAHEQYF. The chain is built from TRBV7-2 and TRBJ2-7, with 8 bases matching TRBD2. CDR1 SGHTA and CDR2 FQGNSA come from the germline V gene. Trimming removed 0 bases from V and 5 bases from J; junction bases left unmatched: 3. The CDR3 extends over 14 amino acids. Full variable domain (missing parts from reference TRBV7-2 and TRBJ2-7): GAGVSQSPSNKVTEKGKDVELRCDPISGHTALYWYRQSLGQGLEFLIYFQGNSAPDKSGLPSDRFSAERTGGSVSTLTIQRTQQEDSAVYLCASSLAGLAHEQYFGPGTRLTVT.

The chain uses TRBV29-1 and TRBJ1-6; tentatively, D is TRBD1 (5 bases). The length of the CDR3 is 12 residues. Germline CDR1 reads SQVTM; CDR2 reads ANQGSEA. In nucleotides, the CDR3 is TGCACCCCTGGGGGAGGCGATTCACCCCTCCACTTT. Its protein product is CTPGGGDSPLHF.

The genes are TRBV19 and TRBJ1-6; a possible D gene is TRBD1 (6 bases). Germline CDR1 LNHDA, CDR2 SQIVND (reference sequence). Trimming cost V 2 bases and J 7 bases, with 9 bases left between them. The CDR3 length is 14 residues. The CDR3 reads CASSIIGQNSPLHF. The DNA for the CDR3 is TGTGCCAGTAGTATAATCGGACAGAATTCACCCCTCCACTTT.

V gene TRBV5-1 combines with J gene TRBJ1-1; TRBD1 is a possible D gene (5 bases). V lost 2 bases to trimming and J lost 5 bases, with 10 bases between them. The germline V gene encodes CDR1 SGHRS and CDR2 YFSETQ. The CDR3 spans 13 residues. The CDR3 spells CASSFGGWTEAFF. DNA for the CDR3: TGCGCCAGCAGCTTCGGGGGTTGGACTGAAGCTTTCTTT.

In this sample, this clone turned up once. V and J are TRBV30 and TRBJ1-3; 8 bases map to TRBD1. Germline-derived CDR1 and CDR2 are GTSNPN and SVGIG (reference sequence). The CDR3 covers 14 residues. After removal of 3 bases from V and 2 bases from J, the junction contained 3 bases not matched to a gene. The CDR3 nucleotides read TGTGCCTGGAGGGGGACAGGCGCTGGAAACACCATATATTTT. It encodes CAWRGTGAGNTIYF.

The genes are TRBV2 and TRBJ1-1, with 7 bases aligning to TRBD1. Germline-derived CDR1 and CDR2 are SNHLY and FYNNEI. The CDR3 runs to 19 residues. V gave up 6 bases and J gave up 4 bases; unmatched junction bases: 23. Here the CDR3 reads CASRGRQGVEPLRSTEAFF. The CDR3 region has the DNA TGTGCCAGCAGAGGCCGACAGGGTGTCGAACCACTCAGGAGCACTGAAGCTTTCTTT.

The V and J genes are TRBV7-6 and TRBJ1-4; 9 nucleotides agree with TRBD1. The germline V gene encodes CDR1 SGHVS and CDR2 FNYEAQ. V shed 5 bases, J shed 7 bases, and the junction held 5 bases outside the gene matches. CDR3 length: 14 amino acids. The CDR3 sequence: CASSQGQGGEKLFF. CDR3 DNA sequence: TGTGCCAGCAGCCAGGGACAGGGAGGTGAAAAACTGTTTTTT.

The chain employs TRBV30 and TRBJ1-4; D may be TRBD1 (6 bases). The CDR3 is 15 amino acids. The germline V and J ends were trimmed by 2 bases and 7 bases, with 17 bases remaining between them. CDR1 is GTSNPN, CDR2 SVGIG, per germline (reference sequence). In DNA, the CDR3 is TGTGCCTGGAGTCTGGAGGGGGGGCTTGCTGAAAAACTGTTTTTT. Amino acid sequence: CAWSLEGGLAEKLFF.

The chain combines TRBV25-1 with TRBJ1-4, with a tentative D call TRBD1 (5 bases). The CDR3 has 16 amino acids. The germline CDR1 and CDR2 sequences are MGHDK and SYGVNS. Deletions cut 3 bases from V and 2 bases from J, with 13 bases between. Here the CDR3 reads CASSDSRVSTNEKLFF. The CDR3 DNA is TGTGCCAGCAGTGATTCCAGGGTATCGACTAATGAAAAACTGTTTTTT.

The CDR3 loop reads CASSEVEGGWGYTF. The CDR3 DNA reads TGTGCCAGCAGTGAAGTGGAAGGGGGCTGGGGCTACACCTTC. The chain has TRBV6-1 and TRBJ1-2, with 7 bases lining up with TRBD1. The CDR3 extends over 14 amino acids. V dropped 1 base and J dropped 8; count of bases not matched to a gene: 7. Per germline, CDR1 MNHNS and CDR2 SASEGT.

Here the CDR3 DNA reads TGCGCCAGCAGCCCTTCACAGAACACTGAAGCTTTCTTT. This translates into CASSPSQNTEAFF. The rearrangement uses TRBV4-1 and TRBJ1-1; no clear D gene. Germline V lookup: CDR1 MGHRA, CDR2 YSYEKL. Trimming left V 4 bases short and J 1 base short, with 7 bases between. The CDR3 extends over 13 amino acids.

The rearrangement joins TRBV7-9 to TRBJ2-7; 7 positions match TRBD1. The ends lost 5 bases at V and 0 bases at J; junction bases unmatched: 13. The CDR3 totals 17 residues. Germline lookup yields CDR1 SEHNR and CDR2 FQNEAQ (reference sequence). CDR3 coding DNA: TGTGCCAGCAGCCGATCACTAGGGGGCAGGCACTCCTACGAGCAGTACTTC. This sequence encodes CASSRSLGGRHSYEQYF.

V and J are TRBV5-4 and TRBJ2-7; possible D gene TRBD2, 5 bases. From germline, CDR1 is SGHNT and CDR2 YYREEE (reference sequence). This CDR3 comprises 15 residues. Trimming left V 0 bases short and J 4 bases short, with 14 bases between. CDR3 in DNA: TGTGCCAGCAGCTTGGAGGCAGGAGGTTCGTACGAGCAGTACTTC. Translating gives CASSLEAGGSYEQYF.

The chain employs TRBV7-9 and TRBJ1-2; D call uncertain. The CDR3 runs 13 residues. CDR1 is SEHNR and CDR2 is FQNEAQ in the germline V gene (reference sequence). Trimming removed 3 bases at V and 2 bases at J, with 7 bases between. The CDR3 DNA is TGTGCCAGCAGCTTGGCCGTAAACTATGGCTACACCTTC. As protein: CASSLAVNYGYTF.

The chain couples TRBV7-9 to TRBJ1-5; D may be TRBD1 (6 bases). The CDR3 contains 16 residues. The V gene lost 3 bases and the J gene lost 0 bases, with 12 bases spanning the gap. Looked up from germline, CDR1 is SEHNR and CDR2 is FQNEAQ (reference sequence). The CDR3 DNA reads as TGTGCCAGCAGCTTTAGGGGGGGCAATAGCAATCAGCCCCAGCATTTT. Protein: CASSFRGGNSNQPQHF.

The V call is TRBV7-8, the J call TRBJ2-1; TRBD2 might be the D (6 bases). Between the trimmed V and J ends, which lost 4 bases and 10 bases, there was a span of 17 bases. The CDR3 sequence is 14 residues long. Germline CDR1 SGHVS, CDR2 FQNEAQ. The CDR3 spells CASSSGEVQLEQFF. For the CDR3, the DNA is TGTGCCAGCAGCTCGGGGGAAGTACAATTGGAGCAGTTCTTC.

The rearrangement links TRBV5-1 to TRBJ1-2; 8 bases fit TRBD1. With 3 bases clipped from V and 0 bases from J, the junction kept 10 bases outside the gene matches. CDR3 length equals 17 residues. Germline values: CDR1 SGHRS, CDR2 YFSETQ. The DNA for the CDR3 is TGCGCCAGCAGCTCAAGAGGGACAGGCACTACTAACTATGGCTACACCTTC. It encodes CASSSRGTGTTNYGYTF.

The CDR3: CASSWTDSWVEGNTIYF. Here the CDR3 DNA reads TGTGCCAGCAGCTGGACGGACTCTTGGGTAGAGGGCAACACCATATATTTT. The chain is built from TRBV7-2 and TRBJ1-3; D uncertain. Between the trimmed V and J ends, which lost 4 bases and 7 bases, there was a span of 23 bases. Germline assignment: CDR1 SGHTA and CDR2 FQGNSA. The CDR3 consists of 17 residues.

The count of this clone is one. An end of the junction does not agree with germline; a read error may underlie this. Written as DNA, the CDR3 is TGTGCCAGCAGCGAATTTTACTCTGGGGCCAACGTCCTGACTTTC. This codes for CASSEFYSGANVLTF. The chain uses TRBV25-1 and TRBJ2-6; the D is unclear. The CDR3 has 15 amino acids. Germline V gives CDR1 MGHDK, CDR2 SYGVNS.

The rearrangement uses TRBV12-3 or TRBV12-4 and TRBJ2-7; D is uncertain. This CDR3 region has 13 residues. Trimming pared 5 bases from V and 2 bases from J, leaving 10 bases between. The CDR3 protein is CASSAGFPYEQYF. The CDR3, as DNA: TGTGCCAGCAGTGCAGGTTTTCCCTACGAGCAGTACTTC.